Sequencing of this TCR beta chain was carried out in a study of blood T cell repertoires in COVID-19. Across the study: PBMCs, B-cell-depleted T cells, or T cells were the source of the cDNA or gDNA that made up the material.

CDR1 and CDR2 (germline): MNHNS, SASEGT. There are 14 residues in the CDR3. The V gene end was trimmed by 2 bases and the J gene end by 7 bases; junction bases not matched to a gene: 5. Participant ages covered about 18 to 100 years across 25 or so US areas. Grouping used clinical history reported by participants in a survey and questionnaire. Donors in Cohort 3 who had recovered were those with two negative PCRs, healthcare professional clearance, or resolution of their symptoms. The repertoire was sequenced with immunoSEQ multiplex PCR; TCRdb's copy has only in-frame clones and lacks some. The table shows 250,000 to 350,000 clones, with around nine tenths occurring only once.

The origin of this receptor is a woman between 25 and 40 years old who had recovered from COVID-19. Sequenced material: PBMCs or T cells enriched from blood (not recorded which). The chain carries TRBV6-1 and TRBJ1-2; the match to TRBD1 covers 9 bases. The CDR3 DNA sequence: TGTGCCAGCAGTGAACAGGGACAGGGAGTTGGCTACACCTTC. Protein product: CASSEQGQGVGYTF.